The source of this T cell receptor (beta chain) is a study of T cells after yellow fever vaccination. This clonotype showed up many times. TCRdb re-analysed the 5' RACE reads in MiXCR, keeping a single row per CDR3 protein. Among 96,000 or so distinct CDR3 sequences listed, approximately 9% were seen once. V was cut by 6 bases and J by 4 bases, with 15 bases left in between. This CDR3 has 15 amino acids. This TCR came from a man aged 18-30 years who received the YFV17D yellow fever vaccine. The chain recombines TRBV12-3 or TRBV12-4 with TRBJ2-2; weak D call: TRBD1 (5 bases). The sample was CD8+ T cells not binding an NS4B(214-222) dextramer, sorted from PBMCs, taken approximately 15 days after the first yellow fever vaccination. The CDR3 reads CASRLKGEFTGELFF. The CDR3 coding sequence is TGTGCCAGCAGGCTTAAAGGGGAATTCACCGGGGAGCTGTTTTTT.